The rows below give T cell receptor beta chains drawn from one sample of a study of control samples from healthy donors and cancer patients. Assay: immunoSEQ multiplex PCR; the TCRdb copy retains only in-frame clones and omits some. The sample holds over 150,000 clones, approximately 92% seen once. The sequencing sample was made of blood. The receptors were gathered from a woman aged 40 to 50 in good health. Each CDR3 is given with its conserved first and last residue. The order of the fields is clone size, D gene, V gene, J gene, CDR3 DNA, CDR3 protein. The D gene is left open where the match is weak. The size of a clone is reported for some rows only, either as once, few or many, or as a class for expanded clones.

-,-,TRBV12-3/TRBV12-4,TRBJ1-2,TGTGCCAGCAGTTTAGGCAGGGACTATGGCTACACCTTC,CASSLGRDYGYTF
-,-,TRBV12-3/TRBV12-4,TRBJ1-6,TGTGCCAGCACCCAGGGTGATGCCCTCCACTTT,CASTQGDALHF
-,TRBD1,TRBV5-1,TRBJ1-3,TGCGCCAGCAGCCTGGGGACAGACTCTGGAAACACCATATATTTT,CASSLGTDSGNTIYF
-,-,TRBV27,TRBJ1-5,TGTGCCAGCAGTTTAATTGGGCAGCCCCAGCATTTT,CASSLIGQPQHF
-,TRBD2,TRBV4-1,TRBJ2-1,TGCGCCAGCAGCCGAACCGGGACGGGGGGATACAATGAGCAGTTCTTC,CASSRTGTGGYNEQFF
-,-,TRBV5-1,TRBJ2-2,TGCGCCAGCAGCTTGGAGCATCAGAACACCGGGGAGCTGTTTTTT,CASSLEHQNTGELFF
-,-,TRBV11-2,TRBJ2-5,TGTGCCAGCACCCCAACCAGGGGCAAAGAGACCCAGTACTTC,CASTPTRGKETQYF
-,TRBD2,TRBV12-5,TRBJ2-1,TGTGCTAGTGCCAAGCGGGGGGCCGCCTCGCCCTACAATGAGCAGTTCTTC,CASAKRGAASPYNEQFF
-,-,TRBV27,TRBJ2-2,TGTGCCAGCAGTTCCGTGAACACCGGGGAGCTGTTTTTT,CASSSVNTGELFF
-,-,TRBV5-4,TRBJ1-1,TGTGCCAGCAGCTTGGGGGGGGCGCTGGACACTGAAGCTTTCTTT,CASSLGGALDTEAFF
-,TRBD1,TRBV5-1,TRBJ2-1,TGCGCCAGCAGCTCTAACCTCGCGACAGGGGGGCACAATGAGCAGTTCTTC,CASSSNLATGGHNEQFF
-,-,TRBV19,TRBJ1-6,TGTGCCAGTAGTATAGGCCCAGAGAGCTCACCCCTCCACTTT,CASSIGPESSPLHF
-,TRBD1,TRBV7-9,TRBJ2-2,TGTGCCAGCAGCTTAAAGGAAGAGGGGGCTGTAACCGGGGAGCTGTTTTTT,CASSLKEEGAVTGELFF
once,-,TRBV27,TRBJ1-5,TGTGCCAGCAGTTTACAGGGTTCCTTTTCGCAGCCCCAGCATTTT,CASSLQGSFSQPQHF
-,-,TRBV7-3,TRBJ1-2,TGTGCCAGCAGCTTATACCCAGAGTCAAACTATGGCTACACCTTC,CASSLYPESNYGYTF
once,TRBD1,TRBV11-2,TRBJ2-7,TGTGCCAGCAGCTTAGGACAGGGAACCTACGAGCAGTACTTC,CASSLGQGTYEQYF
-,-,TRBV14,TRBJ2-7,TGTGCCAGCAGCCAAGGCAGGGTAGTCATCTTC,CASSQGRVVIF
-,TRBD1,TRBV18,TRBJ1-1,TGTGCCAGCTCCCTCAAGACAGGGGGGAACACTGAAGCTTTCTTT,CASSLKTGGNTEAFF
-,-,TRBV7-9,TRBJ2-5,TGTGCCAGCAGCACGGGAGTGCCGCAAGAGACCCAGTACTTC,CASSTGVPQETQYF
-,-,TRBV6-5,TRBJ1-1,TGTGCCAGCAGACAGGACTTGAACACTGAAGCTTTCTTT,CASRQDLNTEAFF
-,TRBD1,TRBV7-8,TRBJ1-2,TGTGCCAGCAGCTTAGGGACAGGGGGCTTCGGCTACACCTTC,CASSLGTGGFGYTF
-,-,TRBV7-9,TRBJ2-7,TGTGCCAGCAGCTCCAGATTGGGACCCTACGAGCAGTACTTC,CASSSRLGPYEQYF
-,-,TRBV10-3,TRBJ1-2,TGTGCCATCAGTGAAGGCCAGTTTAATGGCTACACCTTC,CAISEGQFNGYTF
-,-,TRBV5-1,TRBJ1-1,TGCGCCAGCAGCTTGGGCGCTGGGGTGAACACTGAAGCTTTCTTT,CASSLGAGVNTEAFF
-,-,TRBV5-6,TRBJ2-7,TGTGCCAGCAGCTTGGGCAGGGCCCCCTACGAGCAGTACTTC,CASSLGRAPYEQYF
-,-,TRBV5-6,TRBJ2-7,TGTGCCAGCAGCTTGGGTAGGGTCGAGCAGTACTTC,CASSLGRVEQYF
-,-,TRBV5-1,TRBJ1-2,TGCGCCAGCAGCTTGGGGGACGGTGGAAGTGGCTACACCTTC,CASSLGDGGSGYTF
-,TRBD1,TRBV6-5,TRBJ1-2,TGTGCCAGCAGGGCAGGGGGAGGGGGCTACACCTTC,CASRAGGGGYTF
-,TRBD1,TRBV5-1,TRBJ1-1,TGCGCCAGCAGCTCCGGTGGGACAGTTCCTTTGAACACTGAAGCTTTCTTT,CASSSGGTVPLNTEAFF
-,-,TRBV12-3/TRBV12-4,TRBJ1-5,TGTGCCAGCAGTTTCTGGAATCAGCCCCAGCATTTT,CASSFWNQPQHF
-,TRBD1,TRBV27,TRBJ2-7,TGTGCCAGCAGAAACCGGGACAGGGGAGTACCGTGGGGCGAGCAGTACTTC,CASRNRDRGVPWGEQYF
-,TRBD1,TRBV24-1,TRBJ2-7,TGTGCCACCAGTCTCCTCATTCGCCACCCGAGCAGGGGACAGGGGATCTACGAGCAGTACTTC,CATSLLIRHPSRGQGIYEQYF
-,-,TRBV7-9,TRBJ2-5,TGTGCCAGCAGCTGGGGGGAGGCTCCGGGAGAGACCCAGTACTTC,CASSWGEAPGETQYF
-,-,TRBV19,TRBJ2-7,TGTGCCAGTAGTATGGGCTACGAGCAGTACTTC,CASSMGYEQYF
-,-,TRBV6-4,TRBJ1-2,TGTGCCAGCAGCGCCGGTAGGGACTATGGCTACACCTTC,CASSAGRDYGYTF
once,-,TRBV7-9,TRBJ1-1,TGTGCCAGCAGCTTCCCCGACCAAGGGGTCACTGAAGCTTTCTTT,CASSFPDQGVTEAFF
-,-,TRBV7-2,TRBJ1-1,TGTGCCAGCAGCTTAGTGAGCTGGGTCTCTGAAGCTTTCTTT,CASSLVSWVSEAFF
-,-,TRBV9,TRBJ1-2,TGTGCCAGCCAGGGTTTCGGCTCGGGGGAGGCGGGCTACACCTTC,CASQGFGSGEAGYTF
once,TRBD1,TRBV7-2,TRBJ1-1,TGTGCCAGCAGCAGTAACAGGGGCTTCAGGGCTTTCTTT,CASSSNRGFRAFF
-,TRBD1,TRBV5-4,TRBJ1-1,TGTGCCAGCAGCTGGGGACAGGGCGACACTGAAGCTTTCTTT,CASSWGQGDTEAFF
-,-,TRBV6-2/TRBV6-3,TRBJ1-5,TGTGCCAGCAGCCCCCAAACGGGCAATCAGCCCCAGCATTTT,CASSPQTGNQPQHF
-,TRBD1,TRBV6-5,TRBJ2-7,TGTGCCAGCAGTTACTCGGAGGGTGGACAGGGATCCGAGCAGTACTTC,CASSYSEGGQGSEQYF
-,-,TRBV15,TRBJ1-2,TGTGCCACCAGCAAGGACACTTCCTATGGCTACACCTTC,CATSKDTSYGYTF
-,TRBD1,TRBV4-1,TRBJ2-5,TGCGCCAGCAGCCGAGCCGACAGGGGAATAAAGACCCAGTACTTC,CASSRADRGIKTQYF
-,-,TRBV3-1/TRBV3-2,TRBJ1-2,TGTGCCAGCAGCCAACAGACAGGCTATGGCTACACCTTC,CASSQQTGYGYTF
-,TRBD2,TRBV4-1,TRBJ2-5,TGCGCCAGCAGCCAAGTGACCGGCGGGGGGAGAGTAGAGACCCAGTACTTC,CASSQVTGGGRVETQYF
once,TRBD1,TRBV27,TRBJ2-7,TGTGCCAGCAGTTCGGCCTCCGGGACAGGGGTCTACGAGCAGTACTTC,CASSSASGTGVYEQYF
-,TRBD1,TRBV4-1,TRBJ1-4,TGCGCCAGCAGCAAAGAAACAGGGGACCGGGAAAAACTGTTTTTT,CASSKETGDREKLFF
-,TRBD1,TRBV14,TRBJ1-3,TGTGCCAGCAGCCCCTTGGGACAGACCTCTGGAAACACCATATATTTT,CASSPLGQTSGNTIYF
-,TRBD2,TRBV5-6,TRBJ2-7,TGTGCCAGCAGCCGGGTGGCGGGGGGGCCCCACGAGCAGTACTTC,CASSRVAGGPHEQYF
-,-,TRBV6-2/TRBV6-3,TRBJ1-2,TGTGCCAGCAGTTATACTGGTGAAAATGGCTACACCTTC,CASSYTGENGYTF
-,TRBD1,TRBV27,TRBJ2-7,TGTGCCAGCAGTTTCCGGGACAGGGGCTACGAGCAGTACTTC,CASSFRDRGYEQYF
few,TRBD2,TRBV11-2,TRBJ2-5,TGTGCCAGCACCCCCGGTTGGGGGGGGACCCAGTACTTC,CASTPGWGGTQYF
-,TRBD1,TRBV12-3/TRBV12-4,TRBJ1-2,TGTGCCAGCAGTTTACAACAGGGGAATGGCTACACCTTC,CASSLQQGNGYTF
-,TRBD2,TRBV7-2,TRBJ2-1,TGTGCCAGCAGCTTTATATTCTCGGGGGGGAAAAACAATGAGCAGTTCTTC,CASSFIFSGGKNNEQFF
-,-,TRBV3-1/TRBV3-2,TRBJ1-6,TGTGCCAGCAGCCCCAGCGGGGGCGATTCACCCCTCCACTTT,CASSPSGGDSPLHF
-,TRBD1,TRBV10-3,TRBJ1-2,TGTGCCATCGCTGACCGGGACAGGGTCGATGGCTACACCTTC,CAIADRDRVDGYTF
medium-sized,TRBD2,TRBV5-1,TRBJ2-7,TGCGCCAGCAGCCTTAGCGGGGGTTCCTACGAGCAGTACTTC,CASSLSGGSYEQYF
once,TRBD1,TRBV25-1,TRBJ1-1,TGTGCCAGCTCACAGGGGGCGGGCGACACTGAAGCTTTCTTT,CASSQGAGDTEAFF
-,TRBD2,TRBV5-1,TRBJ2-1,TGCGCCAGCAGCTTGTTGGGCGGGGGGGCTCGTTCCTACAATGAGCAGTTCTTC,CASSLLGGGARSYNEQFF